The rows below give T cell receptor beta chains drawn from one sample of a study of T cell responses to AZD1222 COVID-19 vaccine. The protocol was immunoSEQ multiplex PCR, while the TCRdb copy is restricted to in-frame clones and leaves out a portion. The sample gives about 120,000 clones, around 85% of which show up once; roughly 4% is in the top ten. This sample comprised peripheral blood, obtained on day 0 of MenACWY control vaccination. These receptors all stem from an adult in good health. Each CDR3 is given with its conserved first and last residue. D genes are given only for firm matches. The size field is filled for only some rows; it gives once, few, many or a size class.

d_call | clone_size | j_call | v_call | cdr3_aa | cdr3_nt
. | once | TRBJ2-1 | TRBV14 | CASSGGLYNEQFF | TGTGCCAGCAGCGGGGGACTCTACAATGAGCAGTTCTTC
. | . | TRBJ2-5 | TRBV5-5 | CASSLIGQETQYF | TGTGCCAGCAGCTTGATAGGGCAAGAGACCCAGTACTTC
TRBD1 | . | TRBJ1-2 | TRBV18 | CASSPGDRAHGYTF | TGTGCCAGCTCACCAGGGGACAGGGCCCATGGCTACACCTTC
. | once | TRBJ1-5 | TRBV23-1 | CASSQIGCSAQYGGNQPQHF | TGCGCCAGCAGTCAAATTGGATGCTCGGCACAGTATGGGGGGAATCAGCCCCAGCATTTT
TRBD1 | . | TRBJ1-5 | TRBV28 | CASSPLPTGTGNNQPQHF | TGTGCCAGCAGTCCCTTACCAACCGGGACAGGGAACAATCAGCCCCAGCATTTT
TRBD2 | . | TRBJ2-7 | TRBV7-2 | CASSLRGGLYEQYF | TGTGCCAGCAGCTTACGCGGGGGGCTCTACGAGCAGTACTTC
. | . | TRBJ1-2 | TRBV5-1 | CASSSTPGSYYGYTF | TGCGCCAGCAGCTCCACGCCTGGCTCTTACTATGGCTACACCTTC
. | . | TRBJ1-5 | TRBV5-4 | CASRDRVGSNQPQHF | TGTGCCAGCAGGGACCGGGTCGGGAGCAATCAGCCCCAGCATTTT
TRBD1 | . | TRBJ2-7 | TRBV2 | CASSEAGQGEWSVYYEQYF | TGTGCCAGCAGTGAAGCGGGACAGGGTGAATGGTCGGTGTACTACGAGCAGTACTTC
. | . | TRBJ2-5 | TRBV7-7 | CASSLRGGPQETQYF | TGTGCTAGCAGCTTAAGGGGGGGCCCCCAAGAGACCCAGTACTTC
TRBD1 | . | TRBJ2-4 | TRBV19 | CASSTRQGNMNIQYF | TGTGCCAGTAGTACTAGACAGGGCAACATGAACATTCAGTACTTC
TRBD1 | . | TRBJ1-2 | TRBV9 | CASSVRTGAGYNGYTF | TGTGCCAGCAGCGTCCGGACAGGGGCCGGATACAATGGCTACACCTTC
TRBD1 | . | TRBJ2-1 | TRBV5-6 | CASSLTGVGNEQFF | TGTGCCAGCAGCTTGACAGGGGTGGGAAATGAGCAGTTCTTC
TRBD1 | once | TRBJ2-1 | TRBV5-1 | CASSLSFDDTTFRGNEQFF | TGCGCCAGCAGCTTGAGTTTTGACGATACGACCTTCAGGGGGAATGAGCAGTTCTTC
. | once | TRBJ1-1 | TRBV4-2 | CASSQPVTEAFF | TGTGCCAGCAGCCAACCGGTCACTGAAGCTTTCTTT
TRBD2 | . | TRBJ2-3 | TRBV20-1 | CSASSLRGASTDTQYF | TGCAGTGCTAGTTCCTTGCGGGGGGCTAGCACAGATACGCAGTATTTT
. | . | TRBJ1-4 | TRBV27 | CASSFRGDVANEKLFF | TGTGCCAGCAGTTTCCGGGGAGATGTGGCTAATGAAAAACTGTTTTTT
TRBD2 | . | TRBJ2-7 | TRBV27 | CASSVLGGDEQYF | TGTGCCAGCAGTGTGCTGGGGGGGGACGAGCAGTACTTC
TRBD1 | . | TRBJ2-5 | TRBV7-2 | CASSLGTGGTQYF | TGTGCCAGCAGCTTAGGGACAGGGGGGACCCAGTACTTC
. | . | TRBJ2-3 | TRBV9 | CASSVVEGGVTDTQYF | TGTGCCAGCAGCGTAGTAGAGGGGGGCGTCACAGATACGCAGTATTTT
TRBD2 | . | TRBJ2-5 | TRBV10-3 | CAISDTTSGGQETQYF | TGTGCCATCAGTGATACGACTAGCGGGGGTCAAGAGACCCAGTACTTC
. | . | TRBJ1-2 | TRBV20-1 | CSASAGTVYGYTF | TGCAGTGCTAGTGCCGGGACGGTTTATGGCTACACCTTC
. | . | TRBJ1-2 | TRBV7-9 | CASSPRQSNYGYTF | TGTGCCAGCAGCCCTAGACAGAGTAACTATGGCTACACCTTC
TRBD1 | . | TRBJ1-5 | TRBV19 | CASKVGQGGQPQHF | TGTGCCAGTAAAGTCGGACAGGGGGGTCAGCCCCAGCATTTT
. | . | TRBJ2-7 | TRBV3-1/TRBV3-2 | CASRDPKSYEQYF | TGTGCCAGCAGAGATCCCAAATCCTACGAGCAGTACTTC
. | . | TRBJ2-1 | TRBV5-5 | CASTTRGGSSYNEQFF | TGTGCCAGCACCACAAGAGGGGGGAGCTCCTACAATGAGCAGTTCTTC
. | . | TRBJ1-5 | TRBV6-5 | CASSYSNRGNQPQHF | TGTGCCAGCAGTTACTCGAACAGGGGCAATCAGCCCCAGCATTTT
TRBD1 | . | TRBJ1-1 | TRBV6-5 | CASSIPGQGPEAFF | TGTGCCAGCAGTATACCGGGACAGGGCCCTGAAGCTTTCTTT
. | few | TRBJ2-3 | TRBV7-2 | CASSLNLGTGDTQYF | TGTGCCAGCAGCTTGAACTTAGGTACTGGGGATACGCAGTATTTT
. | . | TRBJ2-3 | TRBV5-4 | CASSARGVDTQYF | TGTGCCAGCAGCGCGAGAGGGGTAGATACGCAGTATTTT
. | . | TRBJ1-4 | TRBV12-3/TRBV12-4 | CASSPRQNEKLFF | TGTGCCAGCAGCCCAAGACAGAATGAAAAACTGTTTTTT
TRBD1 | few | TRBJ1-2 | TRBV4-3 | CASSQQQGVSDGYTF | TGCGCCAGCAGCCAACAGCAGGGGGTTTCAGATGGCTACACCTTC
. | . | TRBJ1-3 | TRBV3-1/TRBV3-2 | CASSPAAGNTIYF | TGTGCCAGCAGCCCCGCGGCTGGAAACACCATATATTTT
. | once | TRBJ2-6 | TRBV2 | CASSLYGANVLTF | TGTGCCAGCAGTCTATACGGGGCCAACGTCCTGACTTTC
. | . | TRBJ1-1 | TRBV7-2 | CASSLGGPTEAFF | TGTGCCAGCAGCTTAGGGGGACCCACTGAAGCTTTCTTT
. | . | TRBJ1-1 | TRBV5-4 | CASSLAGLPEAFF | TGTGCCAGCAGCTTGGCCGGGCTTCCCGAAGCTTTCTTT
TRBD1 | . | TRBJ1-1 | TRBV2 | CASSNTGGVNTEAFF | TGTGCCAGCAGTAATACAGGGGGGGTGAACACTGAAGCTTTCTTT
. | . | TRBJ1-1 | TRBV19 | CASQGVETEAFF | TGTGCCAGTCAGGGTGTTGAGACTGAAGCTTTCTTT